A single sample gave rise to the 17 T cell receptor beta chains below, sequenced in a study of follicular helper T cells after annual influenza vaccination. Here immunoSEQ multiplex PCR was the method, and the copy in TCRdb shows in-frame clones only, minus some. The sample holds around 7,000 clones, approximately 78% seen once. Time point: 2015-2016 season, 7 days after influenza vaccination. The starting material was CXCR5- memory CD4+ T cells sorted from blood, obtained 7 days after influenza vaccination. All receptors derive from an adult who received the influenza vaccine.

J is TRBJ2-3 and V is TRBV10-1; TRBD2 aligns across 14 bases. V was pared by 8 bases and J by 8 bases, with 6 bases of the junction left unmatched. Germline V gene lookup returns CDR1 WNHNN and CDR2 SYGVQD (reference sequence). This CDR3 has 14 residues. CDR3 bases: TGCGCCAGCGGGACTAGCGGGAGATCGGGTACGCAGTATTTT. Translated, it gives CASGTSGRSGTQYF.

This chain uses TRBV28 with TRBJ2-3; a possible D gene is TRBD1 (6 bases). The CDR3 extends over 19 amino acids. Trimming took 5 bases from V and 0 from J, leaving 24 bases between them. Germline CDR1 MDHEN, CDR2 SYDVKM. As DNA, the CDR3 is TGTGCCAGCAGTACCCTCCTTCGCTTGGACAGAACTAGCACAGATACGCAGTATTTT. Protein: CASSTLLRLDRTSTDTQYF.

The chain uses TRBV18 and TRBJ1-4; D is possibly TRBD1 (5 bases). The CDR3 is 15 residues long. Germline lookup yields CDR1 KGHSH and CDR2 LQKENI. Trimming removed 3 bases from V and 8 bases from J, with 16 bases in between. This chain's CDR3 is CASSPRSGGDEKLFF. The CDR3 DNA sequence: TGTGCCAGCTCACCGAGATCGGGGGGAGACGAAAAACTGTTTTTT.

The chain combines TRBV11-2 with TRBJ1-1; 7 nucleotides line up with TRBD1. The germline V gene encodes CDR1 SGHAT and CDR2 FQNNGV. CDR3 size: 15 residues. Trimming cost V 4 bases and J 3 bases; bases outside gene matches: 8. As DNA, the CDR3 is TGTGCCAGCAGCTCCCACAGGGGTACGCACACTGAAGCTTTCTTT. Amino acids: CASSSHRGTHTEAFF.

CDR3 DNA sequence: TGTGCCAGCAGTTACGCAGGGGACGAGCAGTACTTC. This encodes CASSYAGDEQYF. The V call is TRBV6-6, the J call TRBJ2-7; perhaps TRBD1 as D (6 bases). Per germline, CDR1 MNHNY and CDR2 SVGAGI (reference sequence). The CDR3 contains 12 residues. V shed 2 bases and J shed 5 bases, with 7 bases lying between them.

V and J are TRBV4-2 and TRBJ2-5; TRBD2 agrees at 7 bases. Per the germline V gene, CDR1 is LGHNA and CDR2 is YNFKEQ. The CDR3 spans 15 residues. V gave up 0 bases and J gave up 5 bases; unmatched junction bases: 6. The CDR3 bases are TGTGCCAGCAGCCAAGACGGAACCGGGGGGGAGACCCAGTACTTC. This encodes CASSQDGTGGETQYF.

The CDR3 nucleotides read TGTGCCAGCAGCTTAGAAGTTCTGAACACTGAAGCTTTCTTT. This translates into CASSLEVLNTEAFF. This rearrangement joins TRBV7-2 to TRBJ1-1, with D uncertain. Trimming shortened V by 1 base and J by 0 bases, and 6 bases separated the two germline ends. The length of the CDR3 is 14 residues. CDR1 SGHTA and CDR2 FQGNSA come from the germline V gene. The whole variable domain, remainder taken from reference TRBV7-2 and TRBJ1-1, is GAGVSQSPSNKVTEKGKDVELRCDPISGHTALYWYRQSLGQGLEFLIYFQGNSAPDKSGLPSDRFSAERTGGSVSTLTIQRTQQEDSAVYLCASSLEVLNTEAFFGQGTRLTVV.

This chain's CDR3 is CASSLEAGSPPGEQYF. The CDR3 region has the DNA TGTGCCAGCAGCTTAGAAGCGGGGAGCCCCCCAGGTGAGCAGTACTTC. The chain has TRBV7-2 and TRBJ2-7, with 7 bases lining up with TRBD2. Germline CDR1 and CDR2: SGHTA and FQGNSA. There are 16 residues in the CDR3. V shed 1 base and J 7 bases; nucleotides not matched to a gene: 13.

The V gene is TRBV6-1, the J gene TRBJ2-3; 11 positions match TRBD2. The ends lost 0 bases at V and 6 bases at J; junction bases unmatched: 5. CDR3 size: 16 residues. Per the germline V gene, CDR1 is MNHNS and CDR2 is SASEGT. The CDR3 DNA sequence: TGTGCCAGCAGTGAAGCTGGGACTAGCGGTAGGGATACGCAGTATTTT. This encodes CASSEAGTSGRDTQYF.

The genes are TRBV5-1 and TRBJ1-5; 9 nucleotides line up with TRBD1. Germline-derived CDR1 and CDR2 are SGHRS and YFSETQ. After removal of 3 bases from V and 4 bases from J, the junction contained 5 bases not matched to a gene. There are 15 residues in the CDR3. Written as DNA, the CDR3 is TGCGCCAGCAGCTCTACAGGGGGCAGTAATCAGCCCCAGCATTTT. Protein product: CASSSTGGSNQPQHF.

The chain carries TRBV5-8 and TRBJ1-1; no reliable D call. The V end lost 6 bases, the J end lost 5 bases, and 23 bases lay between the germline ends. Germline assignment: CDR1 SGHTS and CDR2 YDEGEE. The CDR3 contains 16 residues. The CDR3 coding sequence is TGTGCCAGCACCACCCGCGTCATGGCCGGTGGGACTGAAGCTTTCTTT. Protein: CASTTRVMAGGTEAFF.

CDR3 sequence reads: CASSPGDRVADTQYF. CDR3 bases: TGTGCCAGCTCACCGGGGGACAGGGTGGCAGATACGCAGTATTTT. J is TRBJ2-3 and V is TRBV18, with 9 bases identical to TRBD1. There are 15 residues in the CDR3. The germline gives CDR1 KGHSH, CDR2 LQKENI. Unmatched junction bases numbered 5, after V lost 3 bases and J lost 4 bases.

The rearrangement uses TRBV11-1 and TRBJ1-1; a weak D match, TRBD1 (5 bases). The CDR3 has 14 residues. Germline V gene data show CDR1 as SGHAT and CDR2 as FQDESV (reference sequence). V was cut by 5 bases and J by 0 bases, with 10 bases left in between. The CDR3 nucleotides read TGTGCCAGCAGCCCTGGGGCCATGAACACTGAAGCTTTCTTT. Translated: CASSPGAMNTEAFF.

J is TRBJ2-7 and V is TRBV18; no clear D. Germline CDR1 is KGHSH and CDR2 is LQKENI. V was pared by 0 bases and J by 3 bases, with 9 bases between. This CDR3 region has 14 residues. CDR3 sequence: CASSPPADHYEQYF. CDR3 sequence (DNA): TGTGCCAGCTCACCACCGGCCGACCACTACGAGCAGTACTTC.

The V and J genes are TRBV6-1 and TRBJ1-1; no definite D call. The CDR3 totals 13 residues. V shed 2 bases and J shed 1 base, with 5 bases lying between them. Germline loops: CDR1 MNHNS, CDR2 SASEGT. The CDR3 loop is CASSEFGNTEAFF. CDR3 coding DNA: TGTGCCAGCAGTGAATTTGGGAACACTGAAGCTTTCTTT.

This sequence joins TRBV7-9 and TRBJ2-1; tentative D call: TRBD1 (6 bases). The CDR3 runs 15 residues. Deletions cut 2 bases from V and 5 bases from J, with 13 bases between. The germline gives CDR1 SEHNR, CDR2 FQNEAQ (reference sequence). The CDR3 sequence is CASSLLGTLNNEQFF. The CDR3 coding sequence is TGTGCCAGCAGCTTATTGGGGACACTTAACAATGAGCAGTTCTTC. The full variable domain, its missing parts supplied by reference TRBV7-9 and TRBJ2-1, is DTGVSQNPRHKITKRGQNVTFRCDPISEHNRLYWYRQTLGQGPEFLTYFQNEAQLEKSRLLSDRFSAERPKGSFSTLEIQRTEQGDSAMYLCASSLLGTLNNEQFFGPGTRLTVL.

The chain recombines TRBV6-1 with TRBJ2-7; D gene ambiguous. Trimming removed 6 bases at V and 0 bases at J, with 15 bases between. Germline-derived CDR1 and CDR2 are MNHNS and SASEGT. This CDR3 region has 15 residues. The CDR3 DNA follows: TGTGCCAGCAGGGAGACTCCTTCTAGCTCCTACGAGCAGTACTTC. It specifies CASRETPSSSYEQYF.